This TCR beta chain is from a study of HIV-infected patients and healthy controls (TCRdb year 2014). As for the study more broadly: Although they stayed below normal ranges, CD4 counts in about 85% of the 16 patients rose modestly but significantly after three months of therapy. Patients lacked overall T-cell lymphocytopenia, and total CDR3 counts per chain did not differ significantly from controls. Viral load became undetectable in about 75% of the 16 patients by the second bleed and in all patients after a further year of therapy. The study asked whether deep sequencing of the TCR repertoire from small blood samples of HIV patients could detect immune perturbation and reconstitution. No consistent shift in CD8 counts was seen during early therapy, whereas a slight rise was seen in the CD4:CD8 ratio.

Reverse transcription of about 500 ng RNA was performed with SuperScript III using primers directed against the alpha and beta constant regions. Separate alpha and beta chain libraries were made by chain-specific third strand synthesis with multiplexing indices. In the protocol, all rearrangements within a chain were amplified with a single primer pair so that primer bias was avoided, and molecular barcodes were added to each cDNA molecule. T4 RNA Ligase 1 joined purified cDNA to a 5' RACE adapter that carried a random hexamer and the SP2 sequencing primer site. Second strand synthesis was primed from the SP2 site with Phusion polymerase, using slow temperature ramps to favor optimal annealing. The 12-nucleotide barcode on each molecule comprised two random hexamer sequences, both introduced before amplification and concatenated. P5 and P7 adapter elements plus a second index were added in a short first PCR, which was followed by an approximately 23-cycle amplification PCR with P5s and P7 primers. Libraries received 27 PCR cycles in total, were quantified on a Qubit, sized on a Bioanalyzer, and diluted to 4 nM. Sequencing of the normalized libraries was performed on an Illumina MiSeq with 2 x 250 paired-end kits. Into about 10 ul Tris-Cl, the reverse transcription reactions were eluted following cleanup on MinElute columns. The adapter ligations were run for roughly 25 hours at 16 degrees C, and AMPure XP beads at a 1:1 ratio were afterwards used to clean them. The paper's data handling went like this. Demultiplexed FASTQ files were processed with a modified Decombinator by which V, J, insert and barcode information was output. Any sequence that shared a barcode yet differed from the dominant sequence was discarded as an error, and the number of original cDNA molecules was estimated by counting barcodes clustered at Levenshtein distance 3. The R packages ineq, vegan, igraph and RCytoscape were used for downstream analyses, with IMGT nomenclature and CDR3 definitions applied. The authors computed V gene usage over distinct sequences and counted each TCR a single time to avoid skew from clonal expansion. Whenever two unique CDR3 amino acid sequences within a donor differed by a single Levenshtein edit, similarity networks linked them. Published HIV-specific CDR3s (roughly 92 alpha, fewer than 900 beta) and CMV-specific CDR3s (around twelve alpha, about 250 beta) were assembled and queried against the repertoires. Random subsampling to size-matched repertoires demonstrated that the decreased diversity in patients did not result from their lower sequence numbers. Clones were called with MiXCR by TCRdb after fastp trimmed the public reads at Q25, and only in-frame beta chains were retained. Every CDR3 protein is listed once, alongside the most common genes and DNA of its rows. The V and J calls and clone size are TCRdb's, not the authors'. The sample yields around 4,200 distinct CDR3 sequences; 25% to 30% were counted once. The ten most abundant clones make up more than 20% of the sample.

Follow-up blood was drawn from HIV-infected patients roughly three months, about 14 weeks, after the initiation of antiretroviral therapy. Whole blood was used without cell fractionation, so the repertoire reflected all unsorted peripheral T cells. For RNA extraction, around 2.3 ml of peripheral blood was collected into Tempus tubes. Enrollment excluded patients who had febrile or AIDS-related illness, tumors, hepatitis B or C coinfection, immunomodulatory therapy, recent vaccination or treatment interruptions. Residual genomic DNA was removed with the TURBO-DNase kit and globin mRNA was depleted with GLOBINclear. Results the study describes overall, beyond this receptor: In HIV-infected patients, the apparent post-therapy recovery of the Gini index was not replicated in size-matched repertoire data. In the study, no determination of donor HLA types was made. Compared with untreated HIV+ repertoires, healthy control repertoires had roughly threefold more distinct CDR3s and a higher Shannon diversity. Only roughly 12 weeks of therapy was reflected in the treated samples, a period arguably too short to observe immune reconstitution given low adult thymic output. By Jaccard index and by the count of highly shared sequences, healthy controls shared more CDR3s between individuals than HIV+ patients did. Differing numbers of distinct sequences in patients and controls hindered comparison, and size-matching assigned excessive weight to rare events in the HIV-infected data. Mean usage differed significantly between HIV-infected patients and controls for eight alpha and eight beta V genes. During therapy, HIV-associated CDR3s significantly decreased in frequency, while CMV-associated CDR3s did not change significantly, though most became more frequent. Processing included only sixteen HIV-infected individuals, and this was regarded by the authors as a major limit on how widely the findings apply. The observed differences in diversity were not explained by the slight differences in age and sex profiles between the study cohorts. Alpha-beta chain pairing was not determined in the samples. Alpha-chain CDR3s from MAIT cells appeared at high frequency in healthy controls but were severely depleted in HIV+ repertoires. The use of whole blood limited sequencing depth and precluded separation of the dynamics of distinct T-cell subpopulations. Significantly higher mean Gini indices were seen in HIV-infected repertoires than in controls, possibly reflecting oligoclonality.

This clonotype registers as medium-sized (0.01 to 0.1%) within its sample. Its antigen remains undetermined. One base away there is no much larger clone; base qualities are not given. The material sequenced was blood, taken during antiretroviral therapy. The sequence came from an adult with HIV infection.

The CDR3 reads as follows: CASSLGERVTEAFF. The DNA sequence reads TGTGCCAGCAGCTTGGGCGAACGGGTAACTGAAGCTTTCTTT. The rearranged segments are TRBV5-4 and TRBJ1-1; the D gene is not confidently resolved. Deletion took 0 bases off V and 5 bases off J, with a span of 11 bases between the germline ends. Its CDR3 holds 14 amino acids, cysteine through phenylalanine. Of the read, only the CDR3 DNA is kept; its 42 bases are in frame from base 1. Via the germline V gene (reference sequence), CDR1 is SGHNT and CDR2 YYREEE.